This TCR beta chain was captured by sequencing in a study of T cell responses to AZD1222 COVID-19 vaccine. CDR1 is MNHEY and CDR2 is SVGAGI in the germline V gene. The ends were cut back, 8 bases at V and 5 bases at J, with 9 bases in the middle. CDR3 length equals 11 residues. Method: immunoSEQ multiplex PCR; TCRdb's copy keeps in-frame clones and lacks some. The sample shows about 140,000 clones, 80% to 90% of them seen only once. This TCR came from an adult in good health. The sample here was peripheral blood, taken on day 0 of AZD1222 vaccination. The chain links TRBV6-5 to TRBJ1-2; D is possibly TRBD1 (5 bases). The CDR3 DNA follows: TGTGCCAGCGGGCCAGGGTATGGCTACACCTTC. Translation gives CASGPGYGYTF.